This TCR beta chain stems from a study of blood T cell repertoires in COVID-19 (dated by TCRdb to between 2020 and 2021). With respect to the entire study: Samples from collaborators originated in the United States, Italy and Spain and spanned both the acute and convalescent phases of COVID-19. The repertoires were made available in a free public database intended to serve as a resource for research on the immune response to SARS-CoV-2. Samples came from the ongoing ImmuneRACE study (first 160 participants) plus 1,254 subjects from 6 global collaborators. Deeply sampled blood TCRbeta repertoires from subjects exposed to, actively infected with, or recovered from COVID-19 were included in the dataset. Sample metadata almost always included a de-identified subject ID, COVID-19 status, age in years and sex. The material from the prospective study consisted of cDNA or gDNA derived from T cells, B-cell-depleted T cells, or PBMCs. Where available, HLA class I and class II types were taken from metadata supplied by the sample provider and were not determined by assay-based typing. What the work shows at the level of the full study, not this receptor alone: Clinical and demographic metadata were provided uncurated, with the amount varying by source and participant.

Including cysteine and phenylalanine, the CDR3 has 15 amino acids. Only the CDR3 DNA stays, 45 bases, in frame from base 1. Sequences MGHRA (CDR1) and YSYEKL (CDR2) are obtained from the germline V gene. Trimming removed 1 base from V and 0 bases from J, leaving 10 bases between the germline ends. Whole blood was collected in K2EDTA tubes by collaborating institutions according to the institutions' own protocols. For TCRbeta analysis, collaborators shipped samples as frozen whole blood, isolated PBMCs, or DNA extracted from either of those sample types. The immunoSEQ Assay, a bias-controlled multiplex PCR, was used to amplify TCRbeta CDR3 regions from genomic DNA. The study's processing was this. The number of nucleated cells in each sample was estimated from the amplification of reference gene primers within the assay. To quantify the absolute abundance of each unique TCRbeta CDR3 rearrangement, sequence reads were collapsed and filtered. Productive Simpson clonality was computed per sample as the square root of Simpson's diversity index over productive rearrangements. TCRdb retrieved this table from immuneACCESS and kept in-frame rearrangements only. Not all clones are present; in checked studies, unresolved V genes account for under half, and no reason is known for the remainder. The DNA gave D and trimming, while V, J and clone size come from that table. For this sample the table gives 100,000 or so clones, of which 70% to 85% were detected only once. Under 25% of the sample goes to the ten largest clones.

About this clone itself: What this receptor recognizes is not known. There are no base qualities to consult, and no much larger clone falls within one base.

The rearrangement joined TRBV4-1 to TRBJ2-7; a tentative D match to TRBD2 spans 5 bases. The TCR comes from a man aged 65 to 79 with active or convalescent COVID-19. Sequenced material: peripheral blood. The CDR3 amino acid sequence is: CASSQARESSYEQYF. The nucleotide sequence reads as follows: TGCGCCAGCAGCCAAGCGAGGGAGAGCTCCTACGAGCAGTACTTC.